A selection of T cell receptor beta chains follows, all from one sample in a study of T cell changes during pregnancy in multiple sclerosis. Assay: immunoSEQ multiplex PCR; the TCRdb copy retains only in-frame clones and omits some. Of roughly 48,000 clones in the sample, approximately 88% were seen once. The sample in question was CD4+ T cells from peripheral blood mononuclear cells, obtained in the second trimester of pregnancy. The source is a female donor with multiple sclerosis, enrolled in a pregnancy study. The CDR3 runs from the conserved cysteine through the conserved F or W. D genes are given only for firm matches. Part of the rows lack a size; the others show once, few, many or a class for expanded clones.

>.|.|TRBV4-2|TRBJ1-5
TGTGCCAGCAGCCAGGAGGGGCAGCTACATCAGCCCCAGCATTTT
CASSQEGQLHQPQHF
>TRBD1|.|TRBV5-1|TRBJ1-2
TGCGCCAGCAGCCCCGGACAGGGGGATGGCTACACCTTC
CASSPGQGDGYTF
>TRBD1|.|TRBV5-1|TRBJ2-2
TGCGCCAGCAGCCCAGGACAGGGGGCAACCGGGGAGCTGTTTTTT
CASSPGQGATGELFF
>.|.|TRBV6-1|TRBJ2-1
TGTGCCAGCAGACCCACTCGCAATGAGCAGTTCTTC
CASRPTRNEQFF
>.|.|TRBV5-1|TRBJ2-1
TGCGCCAGCAGCTTGGCGGCGGTGAGCTCCTACAATGAGCAGTTCTTC
CASSLAAVSSYNEQFF
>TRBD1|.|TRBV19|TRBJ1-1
TGTGCCAGTAGACGGGACAGTGGGACTGAAGCTTTCTTT
CASRRDSGTEAFF
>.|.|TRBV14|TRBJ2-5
TGTGCCAGCAGCCCCCTAATCGTCCAAGAGACCCAGTACTTC
CASSPLIVQETQYF
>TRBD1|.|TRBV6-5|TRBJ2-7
TGTGCCAGCAGTCCCTCCACAGGGGTGGGGTACGAGCAGTACTTC
CASSPSTGVGYEQYF
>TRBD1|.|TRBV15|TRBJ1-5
TGTGCCACCAGCAGAGCCCGGGACAGGGGATATAGCAATCAGCCCCAGCATTTT
CATSRARDRGYSNQPQHF
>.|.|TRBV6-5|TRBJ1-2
TGTGCCAGCAGTTACGGGGGACACCCTAACTATGGCTACACCTTC
CASSYGGHPNYGYTF
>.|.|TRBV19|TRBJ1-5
TGTGCCAGTAGTAAAGGCGGGGGCCAGCCCCAGCATTTT
CASSKGGGQPQHF
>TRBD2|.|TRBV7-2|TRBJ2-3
TGTGCCAGCAGCTTAGTGAGCGGGAGTGCAGATACGCAGTATTTT
CASSLVSGSADTQYF
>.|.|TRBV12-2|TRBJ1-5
TGTGCAAGTCGCTCCAACACAGGGACGCCCCAGCATTTT
CASRSNTGTPQHF
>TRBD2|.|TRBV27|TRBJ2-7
TGTGCCAGCAGCAACCCGGGACTAGGTTCCCACGAGCAGTACTTC
CASSNPGLGSHEQYF
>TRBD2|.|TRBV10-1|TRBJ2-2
TGCGCCAGCAGTGAATCTCGTAGCGGGAGGGCCGTCGGGGAGCTGTTTTTT
CASSESRSGRAVGELFF
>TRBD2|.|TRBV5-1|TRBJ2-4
TGCGCCAGCAGCTTGGCCCCGGGGGGGGCGGGGAACATTCAGTACTTC
CASSLAPGGAGNIQYF
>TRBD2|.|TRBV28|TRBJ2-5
TGTGCCAGCAGTTTAGGTTTAGCGGGAGTCGGCGAGACCCAGTACTTC
CASSLGLAGVGETQYF
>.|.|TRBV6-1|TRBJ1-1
TGTGCCGGCCAGGGTCACACTGAAGCTTTCTTT
CAGQGHTEAFF
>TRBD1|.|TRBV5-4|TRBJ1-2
TGTGCCAGCAGCTCCGGGACAGCCCCGTCTAGCTATGGCTACACCTTC
CASSSGTAPSSYGYTF
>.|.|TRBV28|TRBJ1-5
TGTGCCAGCAGTTCCCATGAGGGCTGGGAGCCCCAGCATTTT
CASSSHEGWEPQHF
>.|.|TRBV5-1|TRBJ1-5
TGCGCCAGCAGCTTGGGGGGGAGGTTAGATCAGCCCCAGCATTTT
CASSLGGRLDQPQHF
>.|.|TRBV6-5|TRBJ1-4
TGTGCCAGCAGTTACTTACAGGATCCCCCGGGTGAAAAACTGTTTTTT
CASSYLQDPPGEKLFF
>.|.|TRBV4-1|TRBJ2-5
TGCGCCAGCAGCCAAGGAGGGGGCCAAGAGACCCAGTACTTC
CASSQGGGQETQYF
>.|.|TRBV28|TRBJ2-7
TGTGCCAGCAGACAACAGGGAGACGAGCAGTACTTC
CASRQQGDEQYF
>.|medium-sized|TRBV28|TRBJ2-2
TGTGCCAGCAGTTTAATATCGGGCACCGGGGAGCTGTTTTTT
CASSLISGTGELFF